The entry below gives a single TCR beta chain sequence along with its context. Antigen: not known. V shed 8 bases and J shed 4 bases, with 15 bases lying between them. CDR1 and CDR2 from the germline V gene are MDHEN and SYDVKM. The CDR3 contains 13 residues. These data belong to a study of STAT5B mutations in CD4+ large granular lymphocyte leukemia. General study findings and limits: Patient CD4-sorted repertoires looked more clonal than healthy CD4+ repertoires, even without putative leukemic clones. Top patient clones used TRBV06 genes more often: 8/27 versus 2/35 in controls. No patients shared main leukemic clonotypes, though about 25% appeared at low frequency elsewhere. Data were not HLA-matched across samples.

The repertoire was sequenced with immunoSEQ multiplex PCR; TCRdb's copy has only in-frame clones and lacks some. The data hold 35,000 to 40,000 clones, with approximately 85% observed a single time. Input material: CD4+ T cells from blood buffy coats. This chain connects TRBV28 to TRBJ2-7; D is possibly TRBD1 or TRBD2 (5 bases each). The sequence came from a human donor in good health. The CDR3: CASGRGRDYEQYF. The CDR3 DNA reads TGTGCCAGCGGTCGGGGACGAGATTACGAGCAGTACTTC.